This paragraph covers one T cell receptor beta chain sequence. The sample originates from a study of blood T cell repertoires in COVID-19. Overall study: Samples came from the United States, Italy and Spain, spanning acute and convalescent COVID-19. Sources were T cells, B-cell-depleted T cells, or PBMCs; the material itself was cDNA or gDNA.

This CDR3 region has 16 residues. V lost 4 bases, J lost 1 base, and 5 bases stayed unmatched. Germline V CDR1 and CDR2: SEHNR, FQNEAQ (reference sequence). Per the study methods: The assay estimated nucleated cells by amplifying reference gene primers. This table comes from immunoSEQ multiplex PCR, and its TCRdb copy is limited to in-frame clones, with some not included. V and J calls and clone size come straight from that table; D and trimming were deduced from the DNA. Of about 260,000 clones in the sample, around 84% were seen once. The chain has TRBV7-9 and TRBJ2-3; 10 bases are a match to TRBD1. The specimen sequenced was peripheral blood. This TCR was sampled from a woman in her 40s who had recovered from COVID-19. The DNA of the CDR3 is TGTGCCAGCAGCTCCACCGGGACAGGGGGCACAGATACGCAGTATTTT. It encodes CASSSTGTGGTDTQYF.